This T cell receptor beta chain was found in a study of blood T cell repertoires in COVID-19. Turning to the study itself: Both acute and convalescent COVID-19 samples were obtained from the United States, Italy and Spain. Nucleic acid was either cDNA or gDNA, and it came from T cells, B-cell-depleted T cells, or PBMCs.

This clone was seen only once. Repertoires were generated with immunoSEQ multiplex PCR, while TCRdb's copy carries only in-frame clones and drops some. The sample has about 120,000 clones, roughly nine tenths seen once. CDR3 length: 15 residues. Trimming shortened V by 9 bases and J by 7 bases, and 24 bases separated the two germline ends. Germline values: CDR1 SNHLY, CDR2 FYNNEI. The chain is built from TRBV2 and TRBJ1-2, with D possibly TRBD1 on 6 matching bases. The specimen was peripheral blood. The clonotype comes from a human donor with active COVID-19. The donor label of this sample is uncertain. CDR3 sequence (DNA): TGTGCCAGTGTTCGGTCTTGGCAGGGGTTATCTGGCTACACCTTC. As protein: CASVRSWQGLSGYTF.